This T cell receptor beta chain is drawn from a study of T-cell reconstitution after alpha-beta-depleted transplantation in children. There are a few counts of this clonotype. TCRbeta library construction was performed incorporating unique molecular identifiers. TCRdb re-analysed the PCR reads in MiXCR, keeping a single row per CDR3 protein. This table holds some 490,000 distinct CDR3 sequences, about an eighth found once. The CDR3 loop spans 15 amino acids. Germline CDR1 reads LGHDT; CDR2 reads YNNKEL (reference sequence). V shed 6 bases and J shed 0 bases, with 12 bases lying between them. The chain couples TRBV3-1 to TRBJ1-5; unclear D gene. The clonotype comes from a human donor who donated a stem cell graft to a child with combined immunodeficiency. This specimen was PBMCs from the stem cell graft donor, taken from the stem cell graft. CDR3 in DNA: TGTGCCAGCAGTTTCAGTCGACGTAGCAATCAGCCCCAGCATTTT. Translated, it gives CASSFSRRSNQPQHF.